This T cell receptor (beta chain) was sequenced during a study of T cell responses to AZD1222 COVID-19 vaccine. The CDR3 is 15 residues long. Trimming took 6 bases from V and 4 from J; bases not matched to a gene: 6. Germline CDR1 is KGHSH and CDR2 is LQKENI. Assay: immunoSEQ multiplex PCR; the TCRdb copy retains only in-frame clones and omits some. The sample holds about 97,000 clones, approximately 88% seen once. Sequencing used peripheral blood, obtained on day 0 of AZD1222 vaccination. The chain employs TRBV18 and TRBJ1-3, with TRBD1 matching over 10 bases. This receptor was obtained from an adult in good health. CDR3 residues: CASSPDRGQGNTIYF. The DNA for the CDR3 is TGTGCCAGCTCCCCAGACAGGGGGCAAGGAAACACCATATATTTT.